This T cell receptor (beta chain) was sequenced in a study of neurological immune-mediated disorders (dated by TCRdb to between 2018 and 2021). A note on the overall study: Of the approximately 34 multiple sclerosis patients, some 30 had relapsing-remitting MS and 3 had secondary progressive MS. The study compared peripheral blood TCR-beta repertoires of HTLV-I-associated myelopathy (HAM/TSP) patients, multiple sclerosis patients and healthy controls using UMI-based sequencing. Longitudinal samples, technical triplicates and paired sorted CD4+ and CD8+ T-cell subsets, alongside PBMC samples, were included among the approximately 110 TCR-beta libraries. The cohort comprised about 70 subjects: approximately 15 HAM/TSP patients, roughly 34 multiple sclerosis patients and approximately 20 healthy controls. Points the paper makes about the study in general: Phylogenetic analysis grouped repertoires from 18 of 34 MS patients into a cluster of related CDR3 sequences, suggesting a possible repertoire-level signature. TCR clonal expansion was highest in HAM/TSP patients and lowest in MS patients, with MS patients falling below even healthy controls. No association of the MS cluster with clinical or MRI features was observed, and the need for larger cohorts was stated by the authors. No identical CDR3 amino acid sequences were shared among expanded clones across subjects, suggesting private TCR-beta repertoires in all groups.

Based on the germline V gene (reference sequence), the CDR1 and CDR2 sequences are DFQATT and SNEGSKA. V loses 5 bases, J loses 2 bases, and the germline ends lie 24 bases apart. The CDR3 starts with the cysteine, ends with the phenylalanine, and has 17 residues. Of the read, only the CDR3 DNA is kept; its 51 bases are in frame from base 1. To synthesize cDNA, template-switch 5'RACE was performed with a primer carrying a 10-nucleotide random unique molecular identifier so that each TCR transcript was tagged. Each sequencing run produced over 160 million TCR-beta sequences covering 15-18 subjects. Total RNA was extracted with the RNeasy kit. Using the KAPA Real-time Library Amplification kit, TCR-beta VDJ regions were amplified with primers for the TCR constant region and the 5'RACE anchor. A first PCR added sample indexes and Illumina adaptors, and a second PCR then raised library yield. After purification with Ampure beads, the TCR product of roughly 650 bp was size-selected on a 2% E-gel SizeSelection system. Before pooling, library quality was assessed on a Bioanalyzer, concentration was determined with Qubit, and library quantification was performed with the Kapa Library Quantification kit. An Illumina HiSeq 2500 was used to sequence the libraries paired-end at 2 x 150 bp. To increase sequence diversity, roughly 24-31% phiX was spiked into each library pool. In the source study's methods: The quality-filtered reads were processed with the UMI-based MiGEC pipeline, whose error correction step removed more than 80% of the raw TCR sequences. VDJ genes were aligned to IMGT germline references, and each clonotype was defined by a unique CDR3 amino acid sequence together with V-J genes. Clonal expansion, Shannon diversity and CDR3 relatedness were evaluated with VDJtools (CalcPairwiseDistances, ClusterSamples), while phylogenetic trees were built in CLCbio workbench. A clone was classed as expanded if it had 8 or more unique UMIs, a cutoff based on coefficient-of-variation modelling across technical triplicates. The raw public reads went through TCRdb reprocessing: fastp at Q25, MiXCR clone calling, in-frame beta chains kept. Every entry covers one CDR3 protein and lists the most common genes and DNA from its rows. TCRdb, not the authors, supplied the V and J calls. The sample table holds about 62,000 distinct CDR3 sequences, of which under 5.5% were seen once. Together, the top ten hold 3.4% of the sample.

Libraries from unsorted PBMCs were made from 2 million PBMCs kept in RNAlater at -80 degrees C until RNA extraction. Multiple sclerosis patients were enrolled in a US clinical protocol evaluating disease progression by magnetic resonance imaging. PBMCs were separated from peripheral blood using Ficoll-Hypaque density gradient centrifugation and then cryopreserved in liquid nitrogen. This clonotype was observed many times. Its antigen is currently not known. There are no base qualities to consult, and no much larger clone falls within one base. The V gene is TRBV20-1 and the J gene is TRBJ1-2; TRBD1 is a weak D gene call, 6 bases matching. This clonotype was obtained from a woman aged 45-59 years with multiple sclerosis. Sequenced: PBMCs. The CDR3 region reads CSASRRGGKRPNYGYTF. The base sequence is TGCAGTGCTTCCCGGAGGGGGGGTAAAAGGCCAAACTATGGCTACACCTTC.